A selection of T cell receptor beta chains follows, all from one sample in a study of CD8 T cells in Susac syndrome. TCRdb fed the immunoSEQ multiplex PCR reads into MiXCR, producing one record per CDR3 protein. The sample has fewer than 140,000 distinct CDR3 sequences, approximately 94% seen once; the top ten hold around 0.4%. Sequenced material: CD8+ T cells from PBMCs. The source is a human donor with Susac syndrome. CDR3s include the opening cysteine and the closing phenylalanine or tryptophan. Rows give clone size only sometimes, using once, few, many, or a class for an expanded clone.

j_call clone_size v_call cdr3_aa
TRBJ2-2 - TRBV13 CASRKGSNTGELFF
TRBJ1-5 - TRBV20-1 CSARISGQGDNQPQHF
TRBJ2-1 - TRBV4-3 CASSPGRSDYNEQFF
TRBJ2-1 - TRBV2 CASSEGLGSYNEQFF
TRBJ2-5 - TRBV5-1 CASSLDSQGSGETQYF
TRBJ2-1 once TRBV20-1 CSAWTTDYVEQFF
TRBJ2-1 - TRBV14 CASSPIHGGHSYNEQFF
TRBJ2-4 once TRBV20-1 CSARAGGQGIIQYF
TRBJ2-5 - TRBV25-1 CASSRDRLGETQYF
TRBJ2-1 - TRBV9 CASSVEGTGGEGEQFF
TRBJ1-2 - TRBV4-1 CASSLALGDYGYTF
TRBJ2-3 - TRBV3-1 CASSQVIGTGHPGDTQYF
TRBJ2-7 - TRBV5-4 CATTQDGYEQYF
TRBJ1-1 - TRBV19 CASSVGKNTEAFF
TRBJ2-1 - TRBV20-1 CSAGGGLADPTEQFF
TRBJ1-1 - TRBV5-1 CASSSKPSKNTEAFF
TRBJ2-2 - TRBV23-1 CASSHLGQGPTGELFF
TRBJ1-1 - TRBV19 CASSVSMNTEAFF
TRBJ1-2 once TRBV10-3 CAIKEGNGYTF
TRBJ2-1 - TRBV20-1 CSPDRFSYNEQFF
TRBJ2-2 - TRBV29-1 CSVVADRGELFF
TRBJ2-1 - TRBV29-1 CSGQGPNEQFF
TRBJ1-1 - TRBV25-1 CASRRTEGNTEAFF
TRBJ2-1 - TRBV19 CASSIGGYNEQFF
TRBJ2-7 - TRBV20-1 CSAYPTSGSSYEQYF
TRBJ2-1 - TRBV14 CASSQARLGQGVYNEQFF
TRBJ2-5 - TRBV12-3/TRBV12-4 CASSPTGQSIETQYF
TRBJ1-5 - TRBV15 CATSTTGGGQPQHF
TRBJ2-5 - TRBV7-9 CASTHGLAGRYIQETQYF
TRBJ2-7 - TRBV27 CASSLPYDSEQYF
TRBJ2-7 - TRBV3-1 CASSPLGTGYEQYF
TRBJ2-3 - TRBV7-9 CASSNGPLTDTQYF
TRBJ2-7 - TRBV4-2 CASSQVPGGHEQYF
TRBJ2-3 - TRBV4-1 CASSQDGTSGFTDTQYF
TRBJ2-1 - TRBV5-1 CASSFDPGDNNEQFF
TRBJ2-7 - TRBV9 CASSVLGGEQYF
TRBJ2-2 - TRBV29-1 CSVEARGPSGNGELFF
TRBJ1-5 - TRBV7-9 CASSSDRDEPQHF
TRBJ2-3 once TRBV3-1 CASSQIRSTDTQYF
TRBJ2-1 - TRBV7-3 CASSRWDAANEQFF
TRBJ1-1 - TRBV20-1 CSARYPKRGPPNTEAFF
TRBJ2-1 - TRBV7-8 CASSLLGANSEQFF
TRBJ2-7 - TRBV7-9 CATSEGGYEQYF
TRBJ2-7 - TRBV20-1 CSAPTGTSYEQYF
TRBJ2-1 - TRBV3-1 CASSPTLPSGGASHEQFF
TRBJ1-6 - TRBV27 CASASNIGVDNSPLHF
TRBJ1-1 - TRBV20-1 CSAADRGLRRTEAFF
TRBJ1-1 - TRBV7-2 CASSLPRQDLTEAFF
TRBJ2-1 - TRBV7-9 CASSPPPGGNEQFF
TRBJ1-2 - TRBV2 CASISGHGYTF
TRBJ2-3 - TRBV20-1 CSARAGASGESTDTQYF